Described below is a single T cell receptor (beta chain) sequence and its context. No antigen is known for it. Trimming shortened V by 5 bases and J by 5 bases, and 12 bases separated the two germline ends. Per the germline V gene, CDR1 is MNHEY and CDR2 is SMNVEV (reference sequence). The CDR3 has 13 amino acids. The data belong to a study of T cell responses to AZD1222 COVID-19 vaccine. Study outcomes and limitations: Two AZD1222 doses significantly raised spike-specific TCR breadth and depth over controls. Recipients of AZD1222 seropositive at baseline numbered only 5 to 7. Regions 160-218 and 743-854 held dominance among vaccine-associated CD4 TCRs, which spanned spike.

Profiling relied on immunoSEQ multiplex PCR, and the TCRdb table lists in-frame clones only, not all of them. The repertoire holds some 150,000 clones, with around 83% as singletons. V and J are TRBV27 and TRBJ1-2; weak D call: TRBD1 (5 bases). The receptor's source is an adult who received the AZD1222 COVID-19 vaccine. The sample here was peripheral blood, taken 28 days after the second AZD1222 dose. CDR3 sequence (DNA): TGTGCCAGCAGTGGGACCGCGGGGTATGGCTACACCTTC. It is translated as CASSGTAGYGYTF.